This entry concerns a single T cell receptor (beta chain). The CDR3 has 12 residues. The V gene's germline CDR1 is MGHDK and CDR2 SYGVNS. V shed 5 bases and J shed 7 bases, with 8 bases lying between them. The entry originates in a study of T cell changes during pregnancy in multiple sclerosis. Using immunoSEQ multiplex PCR, the repertoire was profiled, and TCRdb retains in-frame clones only, with some absent. The table includes tens of thousands of clones, around 92% detected once. The receptor comes from a female donor in good health, enrolled as a control in a pregnancy study. The V call is TRBV25-1, the J call TRBJ1-4; maybe TRBD1 (5 bases). The source material was peripheral blood, sampled in the third trimester of pregnancy. CDR3 region: CASSSGGEKLFF. Written as DNA, the CDR3 is TGTGCCAGCAGTTCCGGGGGTGAAAAACTGTTTTTT.